Each of the 6 T cell receptor beta chains below was sequenced from the same sample in a study of cytomegalovirus exposure and HLA in healthy donors. Both 60 Vbeta primers and 13 Jbeta primers went into the PCR. Repertoires were generated with immunoSEQ multiplex PCR, while TCRdb's copy carries only in-frame clones and drops some. The repertoire holds 100,000 to 150,000 clones, about two thirds seen once, with 4.2% in the top ten. Sequencing was performed on PBMCs. The receptors were gathered from a man over 45 in good health and CMV-seropositive.

This rearrangement joins TRBV5-1 to TRBJ2-2, with 9 bases identical to TRBD1. V was pared by 4 bases and J by 6 bases, with 7 bases of the junction left unmatched. The germline V gene has CDR1 SGHRS and CDR2 YFSETQ. The CDR3 has 15 residues. The CDR3 protein is CASSGGDRASGELFF. CDR3 nucleotide sequence: TGCGCCAGCAGCGGGGGGGACAGGGCGTCCGGGGAGCTGTTTTTT.

The sample holds a few counts of this clone. The J gene is TRBJ1-1, the V gene TRBV7-2; a possible D gene is TRBD1 (6 bases). Germline lookup yields CDR1 SGHTA and CDR2 FQGNSA. V lost 5 bases and J lost 5, with 12 bases in between. This CDR3 contains 13 residues. The CDR3 reads CASSRIRGTEAFF. CDR3 nucleotides: TGTGCCAGCAGCCGTATCAGGGGTACTGAAGCTTTCTTT.

The chain carries TRBV29-1 and TRBJ1-2; 7 nucleotides line up with TRBD1. The germline CDR1 and CDR2 sequences are SQVTM and ANQGSEA. V was clipped by 3 bases and J by 4 bases; unmatched bases: 5. The CDR3 has 13 amino acids. The DNA of the CDR3 is TGCAGCGTTGACCCGACAGGGTTCTATGGCTACACCTTC. Encoded protein: CSVDPTGFYGYTF.

The rearrangement uses TRBV18 and TRBJ2-5; a weak D match, TRBD2 (6 bases). Germline V gene sequence: CDR1 KGHSH, CDR2 LQKENI. The CDR3 extends over 14 amino acids. Trimming removed 0 bases at V and 5 bases at J, with 10 bases between. The DNA of the CDR3 is TGTGCCAGCTCACCACCCAAGACTAGGGAGACCCAGTACTTC. Translated, it gives CASSPPKTRETQYF.

V usage is TRBV19 and J usage is TRBJ1-2, with D maybe TRBD1 (6 bases). Germline-derived CDR1 and CDR2 are LNHDA and SQIVND (reference sequence). The CDR3 covers 13 residues. The V gene lost 3 bases and the J gene lost 6 bases, with 11 bases spanning the gap. This CDR3 is CASSMNRVDGYTF. As DNA, the CDR3 is TGTGCCAGTAGTATGAACAGGGTCGATGGCTACACCTTC.

DNA of the CDR3: TGCGCCAGCAGTGAGGGGGACAGGAACACTGAAGCTTTCTTT. Amino acid sequence: CASSEGDRNTEAFF. The V and J genes are TRBV10-1 and TRBJ1-1; TRBD1 aligns across 7 bases. In germline, CDR1 is WNHNN, CDR2 SYGVQD (reference sequence). This CDR3 contains 14 residues. V was clipped by 2 bases and J by 1 base; unmatched bases: 1.